The rows below give T cell receptor beta chains drawn from one sample of a study of T cell repertoires in cytomegalovirus infection. Antigen specificity for these receptors is unknown. Using its own MiXCR run on the reads, TCRdb lists one record per CDR3 protein. The sample carries approximately 110,000 distinct CDR3 sequences, around 30% recorded once. The material sequenced was CD8+ T cells from cultured PBMCs, taken from culture after CMV antigen stimulation. The receptors were sampled from a human donor in good health (CMV status not recorded). Some clones in this sample may be carry-over from other donors' samples. The CDR3 runs from the conserved cysteine through the conserved F or W. Clone size is given for some rows only: seen once, a few or many times, or a class if the clone is expanded.

CDR3 protein,V gene,clone size
CASSPGGAGVGENLFF,TRBV7-2,-
CSAKRQYSSYEQYF,TRBV20-1,-
CASSVRTFGYEQYF,TRBV5-6,few
CSASTPGLAASTDTQYF,TRBV20-1,-
CASSPYWTANYGYTF,TRBV27,-
CASSSPRTEAFF,TRBV12-3/TRBV12-4,-
CASSEDSASRHEKLFF,TRBV6-1,few
CASSPSSGGSYEQFF,TRBV6-4,-
CASSLIGGPNEQFF,TRBV12-3/TRBV12-4,-
CASSYLAGGPDEQFF,TRBV7-2,-
CASSQTTGNTEAFF,TRBV4-1,-
CASSIGQGRREQYF,TRBV5-1,-
CASTSGIIEQFF,TRBV5-6,few
CASSLGYGQGANIQYF,TRBV7-4,-
CASSLRASNHNEQFF,TRBV11-2,few
CASSLGDRPRSTEAFF,TRBV5-1,-
CASSHTSITEIHEAFF,TRBV11-2,many